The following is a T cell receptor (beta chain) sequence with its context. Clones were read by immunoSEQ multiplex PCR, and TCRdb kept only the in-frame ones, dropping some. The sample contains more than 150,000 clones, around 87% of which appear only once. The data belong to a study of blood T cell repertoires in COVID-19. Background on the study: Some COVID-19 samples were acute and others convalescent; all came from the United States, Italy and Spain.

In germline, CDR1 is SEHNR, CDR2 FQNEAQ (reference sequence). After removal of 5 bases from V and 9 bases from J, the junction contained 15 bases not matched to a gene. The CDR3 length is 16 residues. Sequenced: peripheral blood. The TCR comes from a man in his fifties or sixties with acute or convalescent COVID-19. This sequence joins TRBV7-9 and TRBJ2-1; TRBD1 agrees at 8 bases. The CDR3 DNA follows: TGTGCCAGCAGCCCCGCCACTGGGGGACAGGCCGTTGAGCAGTTCTTC. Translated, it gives CASSPATGGQAVEQFF.